The text below deals with one TCR beta chain. A much larger clone lies a single base off, so this may be a read error. These data originate in a study of glioma-infiltrating T cells. This CDR3 contains 13 residues. Germline V CDR1 and CDR2: KGHDR, SFDVKD. TCR alpha and beta CDR3 regions were amplified from RNA using iRepertoire nested multiplex PCR. TCRdb reprocessed the multiplex PCR reads via MiXCR and lists one record per CDR3 protein. In the table there are 150,000 to 200,000 distinct CDR3 sequences, over 25% of which are singletons. The sample consisted of glioma tissue, nonneoplastic brain tissue, or PBMCs (not recorded which). This chain uses TRBV24-1 with TRBJ2-5; 7 bases match TRBD2. The sequence was collected from a human donor with low-grade glioma or glioblastoma, undergoing nonglioma brain surgery, or in good health (not recorded which). The CDR3 is CATSEAGEDTQYF. The CDR3 DNA follows: TGTGCCACCAGTGAGGCGGGAGAAGATACCCAGTACTTC.